The text below deals with one T cell receptor (beta chain). V dropped 4 bases and J dropped 5; count of bases not matched to a gene: 6. Germline assignment: CDR1 MNHEY and CDR2 SMNVEV (reference sequence). There are 14 residues in the CDR3. These data belong to a study of blood T cell repertoires in COVID-19. In the study overall: The United States, Italy and Spain supplied acute and convalescent COVID-19 samples. Sample material is recorded as cDNA or gDNA derived from T cells, B-cell-depleted T cells, or PBMCs.

The assay was immunoSEQ multiplex PCR, and TCRdb's table has in-frame clones only and misses some. The sample consists of roughly 350,000 clones, roughly 90% of them appearing once. The specimen sequenced was peripheral blood. The TCR was taken from a woman aged 50 to 65 with active or convalescent COVID-19. The chain combines TRBV27 with TRBJ2-7, with 9 bases that match TRBD1. CDR3 sequence reads: CASSSLTGGHEQYF. In nucleotides, the CDR3 is TGTGCCAGCAGTTCCCTCACAGGGGGCCACGAGCAGTACTTC.